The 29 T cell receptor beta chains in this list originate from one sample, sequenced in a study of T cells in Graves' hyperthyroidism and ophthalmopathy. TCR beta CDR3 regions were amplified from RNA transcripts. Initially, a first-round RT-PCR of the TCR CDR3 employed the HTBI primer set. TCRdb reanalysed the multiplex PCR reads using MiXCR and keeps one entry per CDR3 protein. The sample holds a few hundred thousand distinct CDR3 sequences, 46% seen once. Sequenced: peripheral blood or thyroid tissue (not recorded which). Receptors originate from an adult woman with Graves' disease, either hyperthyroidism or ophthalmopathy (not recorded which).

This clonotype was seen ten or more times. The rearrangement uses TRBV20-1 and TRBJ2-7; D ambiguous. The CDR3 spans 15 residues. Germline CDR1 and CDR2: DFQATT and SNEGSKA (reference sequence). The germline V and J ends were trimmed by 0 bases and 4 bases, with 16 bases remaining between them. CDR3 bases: TGCAGTGCTAGAGATTCGCTCAGGTTCTATTACGAGCAGTACTTC. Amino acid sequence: CSARDSLRFYYEQYF.

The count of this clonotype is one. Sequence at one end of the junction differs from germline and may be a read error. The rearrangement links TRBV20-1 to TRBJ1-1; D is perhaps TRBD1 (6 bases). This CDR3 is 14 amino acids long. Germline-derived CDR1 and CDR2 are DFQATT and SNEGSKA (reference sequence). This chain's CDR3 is CSSRVGGPRTEAFF. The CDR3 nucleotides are TGCAGTTCTAGGGTCGGGGGGCCACGGACTGAAGCTTTCTTT.

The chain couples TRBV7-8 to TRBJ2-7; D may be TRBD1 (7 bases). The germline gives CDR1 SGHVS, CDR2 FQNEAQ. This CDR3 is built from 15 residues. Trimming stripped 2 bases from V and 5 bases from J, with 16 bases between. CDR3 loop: CASSLRRQGGDEQYF. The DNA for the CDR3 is TGTGCCAGCAGCTTAAGGAGGCAGGGGGGCGACGAGCAGTACTTC. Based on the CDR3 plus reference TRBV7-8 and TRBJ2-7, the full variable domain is GAGVSQSPRYKVAKRGQDVALRCDPISGHVSLFWYQQALGQGPEFLTYFQNEAQLDKSGLPSDRFFAERPEGSVSTLKIQRTQQEDSAVYLCASSLRRQGGDEQYFGPGTRLTVT.

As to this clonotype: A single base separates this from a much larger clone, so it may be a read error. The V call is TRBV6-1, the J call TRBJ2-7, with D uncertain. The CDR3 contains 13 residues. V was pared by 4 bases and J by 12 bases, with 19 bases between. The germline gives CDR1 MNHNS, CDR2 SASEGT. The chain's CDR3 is CASSAALPTERYF. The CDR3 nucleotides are TGTGCCAGCAGTGCAGCGCTGCCCACTGAACGGTACTTC.

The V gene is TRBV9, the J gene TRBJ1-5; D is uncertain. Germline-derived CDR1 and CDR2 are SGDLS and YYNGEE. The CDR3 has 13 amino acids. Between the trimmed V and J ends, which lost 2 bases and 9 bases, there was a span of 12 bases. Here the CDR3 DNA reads TGTGCCAGCAGCGTGGGCCGAACTGGGCCCCAGCATTTT. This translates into CASSVGRTGPQHF.

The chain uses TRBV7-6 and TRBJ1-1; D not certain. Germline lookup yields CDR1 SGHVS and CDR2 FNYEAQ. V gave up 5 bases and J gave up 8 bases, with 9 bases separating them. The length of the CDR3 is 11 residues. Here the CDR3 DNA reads TGTGCCAGCAGCCGGCGGTTGGAAGCTTTCTTT. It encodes CASSRRLEAFF.

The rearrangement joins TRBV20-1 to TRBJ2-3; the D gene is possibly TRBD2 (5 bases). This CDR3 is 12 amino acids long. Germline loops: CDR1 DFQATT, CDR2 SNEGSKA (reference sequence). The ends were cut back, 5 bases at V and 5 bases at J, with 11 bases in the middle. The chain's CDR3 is CSADRRGDTQYF. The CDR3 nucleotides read TGCAGTGCTGACCGACGGGGAGATACGCAGTATTTT.

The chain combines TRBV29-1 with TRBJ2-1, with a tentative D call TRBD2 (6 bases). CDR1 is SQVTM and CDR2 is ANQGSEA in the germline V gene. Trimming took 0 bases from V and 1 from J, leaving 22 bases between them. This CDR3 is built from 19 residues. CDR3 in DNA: TGCAGCGTTGAAGATTTTAGAGTGGAGGGGCGCGGATCCTACAATGAGCAGTTCTTC. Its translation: CSVEDFRVEGRGSYNEQFF.

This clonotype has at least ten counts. CDR3: CSASGPGETQYF. The CDR3 coding sequence is TGCAGTGCTTCAGGACCGGGAGAGACCCAGTACTTC. The chain combines TRBV20-1 with TRBJ2-5; D is unclear. CDR3 length equals 12 residues. CDR1 and CDR2 from the germline V gene are DFQATT and SNEGSKA (reference sequence). Trimming took off 5 bases at V and 4 bases at J, with 11 bases between the two ends.

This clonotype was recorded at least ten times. CDR3: CAINGGTDTQYF. The CDR3 coding sequence is TGTGCCATCAATGGGGGCACAGATACGCAGTATTTT. The chain uses TRBV10-3 and TRBJ2-3; D gene ambiguous. This CDR3 is built from 12 residues. Trimming removed 7 bases from V and 1 base from J, with 6 bases in between. Germline V gives CDR1 ENHRY, CDR2 SYGVKD.

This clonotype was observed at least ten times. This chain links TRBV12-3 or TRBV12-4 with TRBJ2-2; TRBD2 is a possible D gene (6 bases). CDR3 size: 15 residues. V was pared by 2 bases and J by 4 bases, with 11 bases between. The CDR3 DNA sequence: TGTGCCAGCAGTTTAAGAGGGACTGGCACCGGGGAGCTGTTTTTT. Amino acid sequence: CASSLRGTGTGELFF.

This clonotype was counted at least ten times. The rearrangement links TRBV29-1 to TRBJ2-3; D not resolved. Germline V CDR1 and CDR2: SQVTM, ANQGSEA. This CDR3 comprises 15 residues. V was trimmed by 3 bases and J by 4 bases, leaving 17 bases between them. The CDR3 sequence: CSVEDLAGTSDTQYF. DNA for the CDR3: TGCAGCGTTGAGGACCTGGCCGGAACTTCAGATACGCAGTATTTT.

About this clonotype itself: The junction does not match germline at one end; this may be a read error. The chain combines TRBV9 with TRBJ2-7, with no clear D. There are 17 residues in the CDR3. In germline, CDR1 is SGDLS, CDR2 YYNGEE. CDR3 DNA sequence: TGCGCCAGCAGCCAAGATACCCCTGACGGATACTCCTACGAGCAGTACTTC. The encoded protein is CASSQDTPDGYSYEQYF.

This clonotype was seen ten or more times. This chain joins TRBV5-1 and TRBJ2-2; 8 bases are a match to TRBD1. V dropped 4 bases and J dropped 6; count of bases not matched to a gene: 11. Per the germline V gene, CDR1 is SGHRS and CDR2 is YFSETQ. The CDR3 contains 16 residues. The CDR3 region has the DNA TGCGCCAGCAGCCCCCCGGACAGGGATGTTGCCGGGGAGCTGTTTTTT. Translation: CASSPPDRDVAGELFF. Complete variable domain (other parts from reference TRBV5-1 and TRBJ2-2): KAGVTQTPRYLIKTRGQQVTLSCSPISGHRSVSWYQQTPGQGLQFLFEYFSETQRNKGNFPGRFSGRQFSNSRSEMNVSTLELGDSALYLCASSPPDRDVAGELFFGEGSRLTVL.

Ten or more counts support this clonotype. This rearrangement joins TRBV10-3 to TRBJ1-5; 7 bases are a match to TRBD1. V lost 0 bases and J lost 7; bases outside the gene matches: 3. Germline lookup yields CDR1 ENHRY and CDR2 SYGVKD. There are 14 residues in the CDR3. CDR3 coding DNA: TGTGCCATCAGTGAGTCTACAGGGGTCCAGCCCCAGCATTTT. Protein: CAISESTGVQPQHF.

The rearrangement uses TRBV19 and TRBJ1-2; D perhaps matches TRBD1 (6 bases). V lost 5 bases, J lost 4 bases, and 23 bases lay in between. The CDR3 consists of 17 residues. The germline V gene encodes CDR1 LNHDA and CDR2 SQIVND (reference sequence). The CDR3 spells CASSSADYRGITYGYTF. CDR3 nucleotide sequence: TGTGCCAGTAGTTCGGCGGACTATAGGGGGATTACCTATGGCTACACCTTC.

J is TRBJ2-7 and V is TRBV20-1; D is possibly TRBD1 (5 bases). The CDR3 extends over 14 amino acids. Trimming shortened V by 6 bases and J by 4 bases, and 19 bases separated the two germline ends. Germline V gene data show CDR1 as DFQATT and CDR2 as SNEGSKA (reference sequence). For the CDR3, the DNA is TGCAGTGCCCCCACGCCAGGGTTGCAGTACGAGCAGTACTTC. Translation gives CSAPTPGLQYEQYF.

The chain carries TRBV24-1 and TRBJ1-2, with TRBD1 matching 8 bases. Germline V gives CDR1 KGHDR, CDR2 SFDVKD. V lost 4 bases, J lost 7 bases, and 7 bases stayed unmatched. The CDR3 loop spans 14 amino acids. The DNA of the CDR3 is TGTGCCACCAGTGACCGAACTGACAGGGGTGGCTACACCTTC. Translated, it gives CATSDRTDRGGYTF.

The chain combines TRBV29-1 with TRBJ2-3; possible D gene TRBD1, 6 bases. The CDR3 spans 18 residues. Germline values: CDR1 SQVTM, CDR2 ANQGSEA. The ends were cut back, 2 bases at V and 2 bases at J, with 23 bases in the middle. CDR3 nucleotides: TGCAGCGTTGAAAGCCACCTCCTGGTGGCAGGGGACACAGATACGCAGTATTTT. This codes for CSVESHLLVAGDTDTQYF.

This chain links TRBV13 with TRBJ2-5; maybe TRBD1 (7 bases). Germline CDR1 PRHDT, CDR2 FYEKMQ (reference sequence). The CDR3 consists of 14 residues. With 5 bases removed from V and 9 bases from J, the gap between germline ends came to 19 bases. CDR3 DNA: TGTGCCAGCAGCCGAAGAGGCAGGGGGGAGCCCCAGTACTTC. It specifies CASSRRGRGEPQYF.

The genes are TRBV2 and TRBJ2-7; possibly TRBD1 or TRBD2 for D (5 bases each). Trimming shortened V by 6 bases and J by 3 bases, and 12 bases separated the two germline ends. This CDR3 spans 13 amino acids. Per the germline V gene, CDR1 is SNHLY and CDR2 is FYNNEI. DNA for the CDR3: TGTGCCAGCAGCGCAAGTGGGGGCTACGAGCAGTACTTC. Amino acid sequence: CASSASGGYEQYF.

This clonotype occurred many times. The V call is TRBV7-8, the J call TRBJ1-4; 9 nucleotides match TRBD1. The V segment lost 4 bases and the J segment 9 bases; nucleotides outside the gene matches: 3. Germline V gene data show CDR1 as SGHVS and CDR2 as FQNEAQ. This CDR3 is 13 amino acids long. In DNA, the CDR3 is TGTGCCAGCAGCTACGGGACAGGGAAAAAACTGTTTTTT. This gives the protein CASSYGTGKKLFF. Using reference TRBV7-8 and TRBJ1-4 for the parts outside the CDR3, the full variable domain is GAGVSQSPRYKVAKRGQDVALRCDPISGHVSLFWYQQALGQGPEFLTYFQNEAQLDKSGLPSDRFFAERPEGSVSTLKIQRTQQEDSAVYLCASSYGTGKKLFFGSGTQLSVL.

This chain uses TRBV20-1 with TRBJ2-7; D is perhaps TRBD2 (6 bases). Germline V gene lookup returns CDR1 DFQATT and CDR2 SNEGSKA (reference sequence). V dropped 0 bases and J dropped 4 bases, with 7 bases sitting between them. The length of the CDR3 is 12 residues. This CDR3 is CSARDAGYEQYF. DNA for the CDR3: TGCAGTGCTAGAGACGCGGGGTACGAGCAGTACTTC.

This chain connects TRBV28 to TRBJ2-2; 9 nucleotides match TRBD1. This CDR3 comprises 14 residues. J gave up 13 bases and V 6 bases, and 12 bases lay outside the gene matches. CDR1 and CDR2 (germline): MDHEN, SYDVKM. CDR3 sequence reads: CASRRHLGTGWLFF. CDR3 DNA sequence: TGTGCCAGCAGGCGGCACCTGGGGACAGGGTGGCTGTTTTTT.

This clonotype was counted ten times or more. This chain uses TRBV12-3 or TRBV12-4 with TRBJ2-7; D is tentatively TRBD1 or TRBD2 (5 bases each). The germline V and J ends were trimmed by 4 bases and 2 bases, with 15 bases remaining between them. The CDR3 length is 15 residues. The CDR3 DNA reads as TGTGCCAGCAGTTGGCAAGAGGGACGGACCTACGAGCAGTACTTC. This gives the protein CASSWQEGRTYEQYF.

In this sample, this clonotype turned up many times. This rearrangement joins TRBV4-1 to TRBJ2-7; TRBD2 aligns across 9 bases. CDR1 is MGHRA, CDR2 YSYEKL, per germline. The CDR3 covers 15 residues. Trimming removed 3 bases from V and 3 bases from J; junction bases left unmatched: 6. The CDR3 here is CASSHLAGVGYEQYF. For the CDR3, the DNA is TGCGCCAGCAGCCACTTAGCGGGAGTGGGCTACGAGCAGTACTTC.

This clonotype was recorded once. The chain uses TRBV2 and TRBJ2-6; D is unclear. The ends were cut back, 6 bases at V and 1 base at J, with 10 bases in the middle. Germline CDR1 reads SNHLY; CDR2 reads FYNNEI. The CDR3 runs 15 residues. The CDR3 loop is CASSARRSGANVLTF. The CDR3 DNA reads TGTGCCAGCAGCGCTAGGCGGTCTGGGGCCAACGTCCTGACTTTC.

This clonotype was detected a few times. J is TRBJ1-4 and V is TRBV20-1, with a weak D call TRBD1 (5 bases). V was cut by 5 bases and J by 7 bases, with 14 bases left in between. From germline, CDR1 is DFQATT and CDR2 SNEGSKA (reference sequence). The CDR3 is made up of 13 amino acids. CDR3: CSAEQVIVEKLFF. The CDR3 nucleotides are TGCAGTGCTGAACAGGTTATTGTTGAAAAACTGTTTTTT.

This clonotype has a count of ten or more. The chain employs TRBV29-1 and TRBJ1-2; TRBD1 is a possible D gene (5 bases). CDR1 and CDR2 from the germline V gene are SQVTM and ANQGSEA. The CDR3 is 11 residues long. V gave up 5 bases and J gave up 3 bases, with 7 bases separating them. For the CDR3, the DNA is TGCAGCGTTACAGGCTACTATGGCTACACCTTC. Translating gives CSVTGYYGYTF. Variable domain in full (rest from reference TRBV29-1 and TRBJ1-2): SAVISQKPSRDICQRGTSLTIQCQVDSQVTMMFWYRQQPGQSLTLIATANQGSEATYESGFVIDKFPISRPNLTFSTLTVSNMSPEDSSIYLCSVTGYYGYTFGSGTRLTVV.